This TCR beta chain is from a study of T-cell memory formation after mild COVID-19. TCRdb used MiXCR to reprocess the 5' RACE reads, holding one entry per CDR3 protein. The table includes about 430,000 distinct CDR3 sequences, more than 20% detected once. Germline-derived CDR1 and CDR2 are LNHNV and YYDKDF (reference sequence). Trimming removed 3 bases from V and 8 bases from J; junction bases left unmatched: 8. This CDR3 has 15 amino acids. The sequenced sample was PBMCs or a T cell subset sorted from them (not recorded which). This receptor was obtained from an adult woman who had mild COVID-19 (a few samples of this study predate the infection). Cell type and time point are not known. The gene calls are TRBV15 and TRBJ2-1, with 9 bases lining up with TRBD2. The CDR3 sequence: CATSREGLAKDEQFF. CDR3 DNA: TGTGCCACCAGCAGGGAGGGACTAGCCAAGGATGAGCAGTTCTTC.